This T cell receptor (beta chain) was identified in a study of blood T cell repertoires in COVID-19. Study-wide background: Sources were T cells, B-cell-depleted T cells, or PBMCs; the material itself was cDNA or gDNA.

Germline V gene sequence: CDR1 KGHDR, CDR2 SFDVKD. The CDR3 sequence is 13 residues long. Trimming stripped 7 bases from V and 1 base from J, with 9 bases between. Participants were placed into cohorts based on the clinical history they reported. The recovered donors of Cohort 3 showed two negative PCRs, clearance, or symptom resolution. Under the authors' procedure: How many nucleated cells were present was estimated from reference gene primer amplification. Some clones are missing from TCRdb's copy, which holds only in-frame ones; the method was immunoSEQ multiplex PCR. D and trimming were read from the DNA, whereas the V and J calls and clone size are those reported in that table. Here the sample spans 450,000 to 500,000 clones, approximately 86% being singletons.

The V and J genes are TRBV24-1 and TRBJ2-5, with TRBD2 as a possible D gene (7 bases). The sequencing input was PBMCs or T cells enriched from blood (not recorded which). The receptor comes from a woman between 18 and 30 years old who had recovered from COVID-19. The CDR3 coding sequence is TGTGCCACCAGGGGGGGGGCCCAAGAGACCCAGTACTTC. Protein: CATRGGAQETQYF.